A single sample is the source of the 11 T cell receptor beta chains below, sequenced in a study of blood T cell repertoires in COVID-19. Clones were sequenced by immunoSEQ multiplex PCR, and TCRdb holds only the in-frame ones, with some missing. Altogether more than 85,000 clones are present, 65% to 90% being singletons, with the ten largest covering 20% to 25%. Source material: peripheral blood. These receptors were taken from a man between 60 and 70 years old with acute or convalescent COVID-19.

The chain combines TRBV19 with TRBJ1-5; a weak D match, TRBD1 (5 bases). Per germline, CDR1 LNHDA and CDR2 SQIVND (reference sequence). There are 16 residues in the CDR3. Trimming removed 3 bases at V and 2 bases at J, with 14 bases between. The CDR3 loop is CASSIGGGMGNQPQHF. The CDR3 coding sequence is TGTGCCAGTAGTATTGGCGGGGGGATGGGCAATCAGCCCCAGCATTTT.

This clone was counted once. V and J are TRBV11-2 and TRBJ1-2, with 7 positions matching TRBD1. Germline lookup yields CDR1 SGHAT and CDR2 FQNNGV. The CDR3 extends over 16 amino acids. J lost 6 bases, V lost 3 bases, and 13 bases had no gene match. Here the CDR3 reads CASSFIKGDSSHGYTF. CDR3 sequence (DNA): TGTGCCAGCAGCTTCATTAAGGGGGACAGCTCCCATGGCTACACCTTC.

The chain joins TRBV2 to TRBJ1-5; no reliable D call. The CDR3 has 12 residues. V lost 1 base, J lost 7 bases, and 5 bases lay in between. Germline V gives CDR1 SNHLY, CDR2 FYNNEI. The CDR3 bases are TGTGCCAGCAGTGAAGGGGAGCAGCCCCAGCATTTT. Translating it yields CASSEGEQPQHF.

CDR3 in DNA: TGTGCCAGCAGTTTATTAGGGACAGGTGGGGAGGCTTTCTTT. Translation: CASSLLGTGGEAFF. The rearrangement uses TRBV27 and TRBJ1-1; 8 nucleotides align to TRBD1. V was pared by 1 base and J by 11 bases, with 9 bases of the junction left unmatched. Germline CDR1 reads MNHEY; CDR2 reads SMNVEV (reference sequence). The CDR3 sequence is 14 residues long.

The chain is built from TRBV18 and TRBJ2-5; 8 nucleotides match TRBD1. Losses at the gene ends were 3 bases for V and 4 bases for J; bases not matched to a gene: 4. The V gene's germline CDR1 is KGHSH and CDR2 LQKENI. This CDR3 comprises 14 residues. CDR3 sequence reads: CASSPPDRVETQYF. The CDR3 coding sequence is TGTGCCAGCTCACCCCCGGACAGGGTAGAGACCCAGTACTTC.

V usage is TRBV28 and J usage is TRBJ1-2, with a possible D match to TRBD1 (5 bases). The germline V gene encodes CDR1 MDHEN and CDR2 SYDVKM. CDR3 length: 14 amino acids. V dropped 1 base and J dropped 2 bases, with 8 bases sitting between them. The CDR3 sequence: CASSLLTANYGYTF. The DNA of the CDR3 is TGTGCCAGCAGTTTATTGACAGCAAACTATGGCTACACCTTC.

The chain combines TRBV5-1 with TRBJ2-5; D is perhaps TRBD1 (6 bases). V lost 2 bases to trimming and J lost 2 bases, with 10 bases between them. In germline, CDR1 is SGHRS, CDR2 YFSETQ. This CDR3 contains 14 residues. As DNA, the CDR3 is TGCGCCAGCAGCTTTACAGGGCTACAAGAGACCCAGTACTTC. The encoded protein is CASSFTGLQETQYF.

The V call is TRBV24-1, the J call TRBJ2-1; no definite D call. Germline loops: CDR1 KGHDR, CDR2 SFDVKD. The CDR3 has 14 residues. V was trimmed by 3 bases and J by 4 bases, leaving 9 bases between them. CDR3 coding DNA: TGTGCCACCAGTGATCCTCGTTTGTACAATGAGCAGTTCTTC. It codes for CATSDPRLYNEQFF.

The chain uses TRBV6-5 and TRBJ2-5; a weak D match, TRBD1 (5 bases). The V gene's germline CDR1 is MNHEY and CDR2 SVGAGI. V lost 3 bases, J lost 2 bases, and 7 bases lay in between. The CDR3 runs to 13 residues. The CDR3 DNA is TGTGCCAGCAGTTATGACAGACAAGAGACCCAGTACTTC. Its translation: CASSYDRQETQYF.

The chain carries TRBV7-9 and TRBJ2-3, with 7 bases lining up with TRBD2. The CDR3 has 16 residues. With V trimmed by 2 bases and J by 0 bases, 5 bases remained unmatched. Germline CDR1 is SEHNR and CDR2 is FQNEAQ (reference sequence). CDR3 protein: CASSLLVGGSTDTQYF. The CDR3 DNA sequence: TGTGCCAGCAGCTTACTTGTCGGGGGGAGCACAGATACGCAGTATTTT.

The V gene is TRBV6-2 or TRBV6-3, the J gene TRBJ2-7, with D possibly being TRBD1 (6 bases). CDR3 length: 16 amino acids. CDR1 is MNHEY and CDR2 is SVGEGT in the germline V gene. With 2 bases removed from V and 4 bases from J, the gap between germline ends came to 18 bases. The CDR3 here is CASSYPGSRGYYEQYF. For the CDR3, the DNA is TGTGCCAGCAGTTACCCGGGTTCGAGGGGGTATTACGAGCAGTACTTC.